The present T cell receptor (beta chain) was sequenced within a study of glioma-infiltrating T cells (TCRdb year 2016). In terms of the full investigation: Glioma tissue, non-neoplastic brain tissue and matched peripheral blood mononuclear cells were used as sources from which TCR alpha- and beta-chain repertoires were sequenced. To gauge divergence between tissue and blood T-cell populations, every tissue-infiltrating repertoire was compared against the peripheral blood repertoire from the same patient. Three low-grade glioma patients, seven to nine primary glioblastoma patients, and three non-glioma patients who contributed non-neoplastic brain tissue made up the paired cohort. Findings and caveats that apply to the study as a whole: Tissue and blood shared very few CDR3 sequences, a result attributed to high CDR3 diversity and limited sampling. In non-neoplastic patients, VJ-independent divergence between tissue and blood fell below expectation, whereas in all gliomas, and especially in low-grade gliomas, the divergence rose above expectation. The group comparisons were based on small numbers of patients: three non-neoplastic, three low-grade glioma and roughly eight glioblastoma patients.

This clonotype was counted many times. Its antigen specificity is not known. The record has no base qualities; no much larger clone is one base away. TCR alpha and beta CDR3 regions were amplified with the iRepertoire nested amplicon-rescue multiplex PCR (arm-PCR) platform from RNA. The input for one-step reverse transcription and amplification was about 85-400 ng of tissue mRNA or PBMC total RNA. Following bead purification, Illumina adapters were added by a secondary multiplex PCR, and the libraries were gel-purified between 200 and 400 bp. Internal 6-nucleotide barcodes were carried by the libraries and were used for demultiplexing. The libraries were sequenced on an Illumina MiSeq using 2x220 or 2x250 nucleotide paired-end reads. The paper's data handling went like this. Paired reads were merged with FLASH 1.2.11 and aligned to the GRCh37 human genome with BWA-MEM before extracting TRA and TRB reads. V and J assignment used an IMGT-derived reference of cassette sequences and CDR3 motifs that included pseudogenes. Reads were translated in three frames, and productive CDR3s were defined by a C…FGXG motif without stop codons. A clonotype was defined as a unique combination of a V-J cassette pair and a CDR3 amino acid sequence. Reads were filtered by Hamming distance, thresholded by each sample's sequence error rate in mapped regions. In-frame beta chains were kept once TCRdb had trimmed the public reads at Q25 with fastp and called clones with MiXCR. Rows merge per CDR3 protein into single entries with the most common DNA and genes. The V and J calls, along with clone size, are taken from TCRdb and not from the paper's own processing. For this sample the table gives around 90,000 distinct CDR3 sequences, of which approximately 39% were detected only once. The ten largest make up roughly two fifths of the sample.

This TCR derives from a human donor with low-grade glioma or glioblastoma, undergoing nonglioma brain surgery, or in good health (not recorded which). What was sequenced was glioma tissue, nonneoplastic brain tissue, or PBMCs (not recorded which).

The DNA sequence is TGTGCCAGCAGCCCGACTTACACAGATACGCAGTATTTT. This encodes CASSPTYTDTQYF. The sequence is built from TRBV14 and TRBJ2-3; the D gene assignment is ambiguous. V is clipped by 4 bases and J by 2 bases, and the sequence between their germline boundaries is 7 bases long. Including cysteine and phenylalanine, the CDR3 has 13 amino acids. The kept DNA is CDR3 alone, 39 bases in frame from the first base. The germline V gene gives CDR1 as SGHDN and CDR2 as FVKESK.